This T cell receptor (beta chain) was observed in a study of blood T cell repertoires in COVID-19. V gave up 3 bases and J gave up 4 bases, with 12 bases separating them. CDR3 length: 13 amino acids. Germline lookup yields CDR1 GTSNPN and CDR2 SVGIG (reference sequence). Here immunoSEQ multiplex PCR was the method, and the copy in TCRdb shows in-frame clones only, minus some. The table records about 180,000 clones, roughly 86% of them present only once. Points on this clone: The sample holds other DNA sequences that translate to the same CDR3.

The gene calls are TRBV30 and TRBJ1-2; maybe TRBD1 (6 bases). Sequencing input: peripheral blood. The receptor was derived from a man aged 40-55 years with active or convalescent COVID-19. CDR3 in amino acids: CAWRRDRPYGYTF. CDR3 in DNA: TGTGCCTGGAGGCGAGACAGGCCCTATGGCTACACCTTC.